Listed here are 17 T cell receptor beta chains from one sample, sequenced in a study of cytomegalovirus exposure and HLA in healthy donors. 13 Jbeta primers and 60 Vbeta primers were used for the PCR. Repertoires were generated with immunoSEQ multiplex PCR, while TCRdb's copy carries only in-frame clones and drops some. This sample has 90,000 to 120,000 clones, with around 80% found just once. What was sequenced was PBMCs. The receptors originated from a man younger than 45 in good health and CMV-seropositive.

There are a few counts of this clone. The gene calls are TRBV18 and TRBJ1-1, with TRBD1 as a possible D gene (5 bases). The CDR3 is 13 residues long. V lost 1 base, J lost 7 bases, and 10 bases lay in between. From germline, CDR1 is KGHSH and CDR2 LQKENI. As DNA, the CDR3 is TGTGCCAGCTCACCACTGGGGCAAGGTGAAGCTTTCTTT. It is translated as CASSPLGQGEAFF.

The chain recombines TRBV6-5 with TRBJ1-1, with a possible D match to TRBD1 (6 bases). The germline V gene has CDR1 MNHEY and CDR2 SVGAGI. Trimming removed 2 bases at V and 8 bases at J, with 9 bases between. The CDR3 covers 12 residues. CDR3 sequence reads: CASSYPGQEAFF. DNA of the CDR3: TGTGCCAGCAGTTACCCCGGACAGGAAGCTTTCTTT.

The genes are TRBV30 and TRBJ1-5; weak D call: TRBD1 (5 bases). V was cut by 0 bases and J by 7 bases, with 7 bases left in between. Germline values: CDR1 GTSNPN, CDR2 SVGIG (reference sequence). CDR3 length: 12 amino acids. The CDR3 bases are TGTGCCTGGAGTGTAAGGGGACAGCCCCAGCATTTT. Encoded protein: CAWSVRGQPQHF.

The chain links TRBV10-2 to TRBJ2-5; 8 positions match TRBD1. This CDR3 region has 13 residues. Trimming cost V 6 bases and J 2 bases; bases outside gene matches: 2. Germline values: CDR1 WSHSY, CDR2 SAAADI. CDR3: CASSRTGQETQYF. CDR3 sequence (DNA): TGCGCCAGCAGCCGGACAGGGCAAGAGACCCAGTACTTC.

The CDR3 sequence is CASRQWGNTEAFF. CDR3 in DNA: TGTGCCAGTCGACAGTGGGGGAACACTGAAGCTTTCTTT. J is TRBJ1-1 and V is TRBV6-5, with D maybe TRBD1 (5 bases). The CDR3 extends over 13 amino acids. Deletions cut 9 bases from V and 1 base from J, with 12 bases between. Germline V gene lookup returns CDR1 MNHEY and CDR2 SVGAGI.

The chain combines TRBV5-6 with TRBJ1-2; 7 bases match TRBD1. With V trimmed by 5 bases and J by 8 bases, 12 bases remained unmatched. This CDR3 comprises 14 residues. Germline V lookup: CDR1 SGHDT, CDR2 YYEEEE. This CDR3 is CASSYLDRARGYTF. The CDR3 DNA reads as TGTGCCAGCAGTTACCTAGACAGGGCCCGGGGCTACACCTTC.

Remarks on this clone: The junction and the germline gene differ at one end; a read error may be behind it. The chain carries TRBV7-9 and TRBJ2-3; D may be TRBD2 (5 bases). This CDR3 contains 15 residues. Per the germline V gene, CDR1 is SEHNR and CDR2 is FQNEAQ (reference sequence). The CDR3 protein is CSSSRWVGGTDTQYF. The CDR3 DNA reads TGTTCCAGCAGCCGTTGGGTCGGGGGCACAGATACGCAGTATTTT.

The chain links TRBV5-6 to TRBJ2-7; tentatively, D is TRBD1 (5 bases). The germline V and J ends were trimmed by 1 base and 3 bases, with 11 bases remaining between them. There are 14 residues in the CDR3. Germline V gene sequence: CDR1 SGHDT, CDR2 YYEEEE. DNA for the CDR3: TGTGCCAGCAGCTTGTTAGGGGCCGACTACGAGCAGTACTTC. This sequence encodes CASSLLGADYEQYF.

The V call is TRBV7-9, the J call TRBJ2-5; the match to TRBD2 covers 9 bases. V shed 5 bases and J 2 bases; nucleotides not matched to a gene: 12. The CDR3 is 17 residues long. The germline gives CDR1 SEHNR, CDR2 FQNEAQ (reference sequence). The CDR3 DNA is TGTGCCAGCAGCCCAGGGGTTCTAGCGGGGACACAAGAGACCCAGTACTTC. Its protein product is CASSPGVLAGTQETQYF.

This clone showed up just once. V usage is TRBV7-9 and J usage is TRBJ2-3; 9 bases fit TRBD2. This CDR3 has 15 residues. Germline-derived CDR1 and CDR2 are SEHNR and FQNEAQ (reference sequence). J lost 5 bases, V lost 5 bases, and 8 bases had no gene match. For the CDR3, the DNA is TGTGCCAGCAGCCAGCGGGGGGATCCCTTAGATACGCAGTATTTT. Protein product: CASSQRGDPLDTQYF.

This clone turned up a few times. The chain is built from TRBV7-9 and TRBJ2-1; 7 bases line up with TRBD2. Trimming at V came to 6 bases and at J to 4 bases, leaving 18 bases not matched to a gene. Germline CDR1 is SEHNR and CDR2 is FQNEAQ (reference sequence). This CDR3 region has 18 residues. In DNA, the CDR3 is TGTGCCAGCAGTCCCTGGGCGGGCCCTAGGGAGGGATACAATGAGCAGTTCTTC. Translated, it gives CASSPWAGPREGYNEQFF.

Remarks on this clone: The junction shows a germline mismatch at one end, possibly a read error. The CDR3 sequence: CASSLGGQSSGANGLTF. The CDR3 DNA is TGTGCCAGCAGTTTAGGTGGACAGTCCTCTGGGGCCAACGGCCTGACTTTC. The rearrangement links TRBV7-6 to TRBJ2-6, with D perhaps matching TRBD1 (6 bases). Germline V gives CDR1 SGHVS, CDR2 FNYEAQ. The CDR3 contains 17 residues.

The chain uses TRBV5-4 and TRBJ1-4; D possibly corresponds to TRBD1 (6 bases). The CDR3 is 16 amino acids. The germline V gene has CDR1 SGHNT and CDR2 YYREEE (reference sequence). V lost 2 bases, J lost 8 bases, and 19 bases lay in between. The CDR3 region has the DNA TGTGCCAGCAGCTTAATTACAGGGAAATCAGGAGAAAAACTGTTTTTT. Translated, it gives CASSLITGKSGEKLFF.

The CDR3 nucleotides read TGCGCCAGCAGCTTGTGGGGGGGATCGAACACCATATATTTT. This gives the protein CASSLWGGSNTIYF. V usage is TRBV5-1 and J usage is TRBJ1-3, with a possible D match to TRBD1 (5 bases). V was trimmed by 1 base and J by 7 bases, leaving 12 bases between them. Germline V gene sequence: CDR1 SGHRS, CDR2 YFSETQ. The CDR3 runs 14 residues.

This clone was seen only a few times. This chain uses TRBV27 with TRBJ2-4, with TRBD1 matching over 7 bases. Per germline, CDR1 MNHEY and CDR2 SMNVEV (reference sequence). The CDR3 extends over 14 amino acids. With 4 bases clipped from V and 8 bases from J, the junction kept 8 bases outside the gene matches. The CDR3 DNA follows: TGTGCCAGCAGTTCCCTCGACAGGGCGTACATTCAGTACTTC. It translates to CASSSLDRAYIQYF.

V usage is TRBV6-4 and J usage is TRBJ1-1, with D possibly matching TRBD1 (5 bases). The V end lost 8 bases, the J end lost 4 bases, and 20 bases lay between the germline ends. The CDR3 totals 15 residues. Germline CDR1 MRHNA, CDR2 SNTAGT. CDR3 nucleotide sequence: TGTGCCAGCCGGGCTCGGGGCGGAGGGGTCACTGAAGCTTTCTTT. It encodes CASRARGGGVTEAFF.

The gene calls are TRBV5-5 and TRBJ2-3; weak D call: TRBD1 (6 bases). Germline assignment: CDR1 SGHKS and CDR2 YYEKEE (reference sequence). The ends were cut back, 3 bases at V and 10 bases at J, with 12 bases in the middle. CDR3 length: 12 amino acids. The CDR3 DNA sequence: TGTGCCAGCAGCTCCCTCCAGGGGCCGCAGTATTTT. This encodes CASSSLQGPQYF.